This T cell receptor (beta chain) originates from a study of blood T cell repertoires in COVID-19. Authors' data handling: Quantification of nucleated cells was approximated via reference gene primer amplification. Profiled with immunoSEQ multiplex PCR; TCRdb holds only in-frame clones, not every one. V and J calls and clone size are those listed in that table; D and trimming were worked out from the DNA. The profile covers about 64,000 clones, with around 83% appearing a single time and around 5.9% taken by the ten largest. Per germline, CDR1 MDHEN and CDR2 SYDVKM. This CDR3 comprises 15 residues. This clone was seen just once. At one of its ends the junction is not consistent with the germline gene, which may arise from a read error.

The chain has TRBV28 and TRBJ2-1, with D possibly TRBD1 on 5 matching bases. This TCR derives from a woman aged 60-75 years with acute or convalescent COVID-19. The material sequenced was peripheral blood. For the CDR3, the DNA is TGTGCCAGCACTTTACCCAGGGTATCCTACAATGAGCAGTTCTTC. Amino acids: CASTLPRVSYNEQFF.